This entry lists 6 T cell receptor beta chains sequenced from one sample in a study of shared clonotypes between healthy human individuals. Profiled with immunoSEQ multiplex PCR; TCRdb holds only in-frame clones, not every one. The sample holds 2 million to 2.5 million clones, over 90% seen once. The sample consisted of naive CD4+ T cells from PBMCs. Subset in this sample: CD45RA+ positively selected. The receptors derive from a young man in good health. Some clones in this sample may be carry-over from other donors' samples.

Here the CDR3 reads CASSLIGITNTEAFF. The DNA of the CDR3 is TGTGCCAGCAGTTTAATAGGGATAACGAACACTGAAGCTTTCTTT. The rearrangement joins TRBV28 to TRBJ1-1, with unresolved D. The CDR3 totals 15 residues. Between the trimmed V and J ends, which lost 2 bases and 1 base, there was a span of 11 bases. Per the germline V gene, CDR1 is MDHEN and CDR2 is SYDVKM.

This clone was observed a single time. This chain uses TRBV6-1 with TRBJ2-2; perhaps TRBD2 as D (6 bases). The length of the CDR3 is 13 residues. The V gene lost 6 bases and the J gene lost 7 bases, with 12 bases spanning the gap. From germline, CDR1 is MNHNS and CDR2 SASEGT. The CDR3 nucleotides read TGTGCCAGCAGACTCACGGGGGTCGGGGAGCTGTTTTTT. Translating gives CASRLTGVGELFF.

This clone was detected only a few times. The sample carries other DNA sequences with the same CDR3. This sequence joins TRBV18 and TRBJ1-5; D not resolved. Trimming took 2 bases from V and 0 from J, leaving 5 bases between them. Per germline, CDR1 KGHSH and CDR2 LQKENI. The CDR3 loop spans 14 amino acids. CDR3 nucleotide sequence: TGTGCCAGCTCACCAGGGAATAGCAATCAGCCCCAGCATTTT. This codes for CASSPGNSNQPQHF.

The chain is built from TRBV30 and TRBJ1-2; D gene uncertain. Germline V gene data show CDR1 as GTSNPN and CDR2 as SVGIG (reference sequence). Trimming took 2 bases from V and 5 from J, leaving 6 bases between them. The CDR3 covers 11 residues. Written as DNA, the CDR3 is TGTGCCTGGAGTCCTGTATATGGCTACACCTTC. Amino acid sequence: CAWSPVYGYTF.

J is TRBJ2-2 and V is TRBV19; TRBD2 matches 9 bases. The J segment lost 5 bases and the V segment lost 7 bases, leaving 5 bases of the junction unmatched. The CDR3 extends over 14 amino acids. Germline CDR1 LNHDA, CDR2 SQIVND (reference sequence). As DNA, the CDR3 is TGTGCCAGTACGAGCGGGAGGCAAACCGGGGAGCTGTTTTTT. Amino acid sequence: CASTSGRQTGELFF.

This chain connects TRBV7-3 to TRBJ2-1, with 11 bases lining up with TRBD2. Germline values: CDR1 SGHTA, CDR2 FQGTGA. This CDR3 region has 14 residues. The J segment lost 9 bases and the V segment lost 4 bases, leaving 5 bases of the junction unmatched. The CDR3 protein is CASSSSGRLGEQFF. As DNA, the CDR3 is TGTGCCAGCAGCTCTAGCGGGAGGTTGGGTGAGCAGTTCTTC. The complete variable domain, with remaining parts taken from reference TRBV7-3 and TRBJ2-1, reads GAGVSQTPSNKVTEKGKYVELRCDPISGHTALYWYRQSLGQGPEFLIYFQGTGAADDSGLPNDRFFAVRPEGSVSTLKIQRTERGDSAVYLCASSSSGRLGEQFFGPGTRLTVL.